Below are 8 T cell receptor beta chains sequenced from a single sample in a study of blood T cells in healthy people across ages. Using a J-beta primer mix together with a sample-barcoded 5' primer, a second PCR was run for about 7 to 12 cycles. TCRdb reprocessed the 5' RACE reads via MiXCR and lists one record per CDR3 protein. The table has roughly 860,000 distinct CDR3 sequences, less than 80% seen once; the top ten hold around a quarter. Specimen: blood. These receptors all come from a man in his thirties or forties in good health.

The chain employs TRBV10-3 and TRBJ2-3, with D possibly called TRBD1 or TRBD2 (6 bases each). The CDR3 contains 13 residues. Trimming stripped 7 bases from V and 7 bases from J, with 15 bases between. Germline V lookup: CDR1 ENHRY, CDR2 SYGVKD. The CDR3 DNA follows: TGTGCCATCACCTGGGGGGCCCGAAATACGCAGTATTTT. Protein: CAITWGARNTQYF.

The chain couples TRBV19 to TRBJ2-2, with D maybe TRBD2 (5 bases). Trimming pared 5 bases from V and 1 base from J, leaving 8 bases between. Germline CDR1 reads LNHDA; CDR2 reads SQIVND (reference sequence). This CDR3 has 14 residues. For the CDR3, the DNA is TGTGCCAGTAGTGCGGGCAGGAACACCGGGGAGCTGTTTTTT. It specifies CASSAGRNTGELFF.

The V call is TRBV29-1, the J call TRBJ2-3; 9 bases are shared with TRBD2. Germline V lookup: CDR1 SQVTM, CDR2 ANQGSEA. The CDR3 covers 18 residues. The J segment lost 2 bases and the V segment lost 1 base, leaving 13 bases of the junction unmatched. CDR3 in amino acids: CSVEAAGGPALLTDTQYF. The CDR3 DNA follows: TGCAGCGTTGAAGCAGCGGGGGGCCCCGCTCTGCTCACAGATACGCAGTATTTT.

This chain uses TRBV4-2 with TRBJ2-1, with 9 nucleotides matching TRBD2. Trimming took 0 bases from V and 7 from J; bases not matched to a gene: 7. The length of the CDR3 is 16 residues. Germline values: CDR1 LGHNA, CDR2 YNFKEQ. In DNA form, the CDR3 reads TGTGCCAGCAGCCAAGATAGGGCGGGGGGGCGTAATGAGCAGTTCTTC. Protein product: CASSQDRAGGRNEQFF.

In its sample, this clonotype was seen a few times. CDR3 sequence (DNA): TGTGCCAGCAGCTTAGATAGCACAGGGGATAATTCACCCCTCCACTTT. Residues: CASSLDSTGDNSPLHF. This rearrangement joins TRBV11-2 to TRBJ1-6; 7 bases agree with TRBD1. With 0 bases clipped from V and 5 bases from J, the junction kept 4 bases outside the gene matches. The CDR3 is made up of 16 amino acids. CDR1 and CDR2 (germline): SGHAT, FQNNGV. The full variable domain, in which reference TRBV11-2 and TRBJ1-6 provide the parts outside the CDR3, is EAGVAQSPRYKIIEKRQSVAFWCNPISGHATLYWYQQILGQGPKLLIQFQNNGVVDDSQLPKDRFSAERLKGVDSTLKIQPAKLEDSAVYLCASSLDSTGDNSPLHFGNGTRLTVT.

CDR3 amino acids: CAISETGEKATQYF. The CDR3 DNA is TGTGCCATCAGCGAGACAGGGGAGAAGGCGACCCAGTACTTC. The chain carries TRBV10-3 and TRBJ2-5; 8 nucleotides match TRBD1. J was trimmed by 7 bases and V by 6 bases; bases with no gene match: 10. Per the germline V gene, CDR1 is ENHRY and CDR2 is SYGVKD. This CDR3 contains 14 residues.

This clonotype was observed a single time. The J gene is TRBJ1-5, the V gene TRBV20-1, with D unresolved. Trimming removed 6 bases at V and 0 bases at J, with 9 bases between. Per germline, CDR1 DFQATT and CDR2 SNEGSKA (reference sequence). The CDR3 runs 13 residues. CDR3 protein: CSAPGPSNQPQHF. DNA for the CDR3: TGCAGTGCCCCCGGACCTAGCAATCAGCCCCAGCATTTT.

A few counts support this clonotype. This could be a read error, since a much larger clone is one nucleotide away. The chain uses TRBV7-2 and TRBJ2-7, with 10 bases aligning to TRBD2. This CDR3 region has 16 residues. After removal of 2 bases from V and 7 bases from J, the junction contained 11 bases not matched to a gene. CDR1 is SGHTA and CDR2 is FQGNSA in the germline V gene. DNA of the CDR3: TGTGCCAGCAGCTTACCGGGACGAGCGGGGGGGAGGGAGCAGTACTTC. Translation: CASSLPGRAGGREQYF.